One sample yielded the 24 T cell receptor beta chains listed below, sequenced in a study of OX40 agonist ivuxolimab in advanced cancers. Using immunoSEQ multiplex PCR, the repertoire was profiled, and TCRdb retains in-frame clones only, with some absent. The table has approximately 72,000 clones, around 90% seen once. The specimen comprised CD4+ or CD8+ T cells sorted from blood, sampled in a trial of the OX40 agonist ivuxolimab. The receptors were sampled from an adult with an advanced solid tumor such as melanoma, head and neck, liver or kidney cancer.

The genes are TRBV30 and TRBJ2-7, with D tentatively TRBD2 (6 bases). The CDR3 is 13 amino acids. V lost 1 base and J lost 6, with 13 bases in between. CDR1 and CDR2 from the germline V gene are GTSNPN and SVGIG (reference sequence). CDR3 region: CAWSAGLASEQYF. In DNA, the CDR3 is TGTGCCTGGAGTGCGGGCCTAGCGAGCGAGCAGTACTTC.

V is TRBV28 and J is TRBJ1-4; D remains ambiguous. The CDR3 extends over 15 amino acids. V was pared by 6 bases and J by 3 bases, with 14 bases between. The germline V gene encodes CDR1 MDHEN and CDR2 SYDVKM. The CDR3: CASSTKREPNEKLFF. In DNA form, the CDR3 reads TGTGCCAGCAGCACAAAACGAGAACCTAATGAAAAACTGTTTTTT.

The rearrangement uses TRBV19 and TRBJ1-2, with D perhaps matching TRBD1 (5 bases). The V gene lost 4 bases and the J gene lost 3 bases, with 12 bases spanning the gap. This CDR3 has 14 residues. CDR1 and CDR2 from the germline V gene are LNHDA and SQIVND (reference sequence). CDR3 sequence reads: CASSRGRADYGYTF. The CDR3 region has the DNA TGTGCCAGTAGTAGGGGACGGGCAGACTATGGCTACACCTTC.

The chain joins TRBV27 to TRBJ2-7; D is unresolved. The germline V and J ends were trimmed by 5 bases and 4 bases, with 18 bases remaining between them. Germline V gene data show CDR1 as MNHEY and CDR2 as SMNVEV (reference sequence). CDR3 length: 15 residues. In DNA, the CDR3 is TGTGCCAGCAGTCTAAATGCCCTCTCGCCTTACGAGCAGTACTTC. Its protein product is CASSLNALSPYEQYF.

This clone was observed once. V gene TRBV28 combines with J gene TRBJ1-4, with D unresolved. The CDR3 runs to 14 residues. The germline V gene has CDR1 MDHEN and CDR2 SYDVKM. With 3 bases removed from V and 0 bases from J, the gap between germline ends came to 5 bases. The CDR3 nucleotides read TGTGCCAGCAGTTTCAGCGCAACTAATGAAAAACTGTTTTTT. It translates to CASSFSATNEKLFF.

CDR3 in DNA: TGTGCCAGTAGTATGGGAGCCCTCGGGGGCTACACCTTC. It encodes CASSMGALGGYTF. This rearrangement joins TRBV19 to TRBJ1-2; no reliable D call. This CDR3 is built from 13 residues. Germline V gene data show CDR1 as LNHDA and CDR2 as SQIVND (reference sequence). Trimming took 3 bases from V and 8 from J, leaving 13 bases between them.

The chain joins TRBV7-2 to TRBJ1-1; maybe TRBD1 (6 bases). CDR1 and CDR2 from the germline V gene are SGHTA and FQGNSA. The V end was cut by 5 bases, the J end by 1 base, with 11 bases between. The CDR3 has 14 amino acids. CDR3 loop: CASSPDRSNTEAFF. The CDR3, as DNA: TGTGCCAGCAGCCCCGACAGGTCGAACACTGAAGCTTTCTTT. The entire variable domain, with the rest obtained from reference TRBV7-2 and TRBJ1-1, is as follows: GAGVSQSPSNKVTEKGKDVELRCDPISGHTALYWYRQSLGQGLEFLIYFQGNSAPDKSGLPSDRFSAERTGGSVSTLTIQRTQQEDSAVYLCASSPDRSNTEAFFGQGTRLTVV.

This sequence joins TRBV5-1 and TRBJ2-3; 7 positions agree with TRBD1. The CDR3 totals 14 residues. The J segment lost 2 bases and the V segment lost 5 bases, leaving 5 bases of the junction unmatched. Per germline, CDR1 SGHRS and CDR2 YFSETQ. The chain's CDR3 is CASRVGQDTDTQYF. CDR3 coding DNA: TGCGCCAGCAGGGTAGGACAGGACACAGATACGCAGTATTTT. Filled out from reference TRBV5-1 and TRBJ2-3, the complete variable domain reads KAGVTQTPRYLIKTRGQQVTLSCSPISGHRSVSWYQQTPGQGLQFLFEYFSETQRNKGNFPGRFSGRQFSNSRSEMNVSTLELGDSALYLCASRVGQDTDTQYFGPGTRLTVL.

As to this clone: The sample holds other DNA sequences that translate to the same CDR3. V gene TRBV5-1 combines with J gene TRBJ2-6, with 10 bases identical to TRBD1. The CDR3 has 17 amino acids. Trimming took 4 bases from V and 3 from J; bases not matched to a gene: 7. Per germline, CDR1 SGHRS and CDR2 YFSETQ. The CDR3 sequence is CASSQWTGGGGANVLTF. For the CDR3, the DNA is TGCGCCAGCAGCCAATGGACAGGGGGGGGTGGGGCCAACGTCCTGACTTTC.

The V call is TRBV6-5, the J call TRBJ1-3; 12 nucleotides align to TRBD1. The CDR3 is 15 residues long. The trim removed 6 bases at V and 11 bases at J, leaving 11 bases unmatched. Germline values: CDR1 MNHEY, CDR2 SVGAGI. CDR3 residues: CASSRSGTGGAPIYF. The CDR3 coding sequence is TGTGCCAGCAGCCGTTCAGGGACAGGGGGCGCGCCCATATATTTT.

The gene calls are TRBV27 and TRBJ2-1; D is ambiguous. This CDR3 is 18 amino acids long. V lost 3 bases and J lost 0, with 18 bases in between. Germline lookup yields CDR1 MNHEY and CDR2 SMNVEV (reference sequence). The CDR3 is CASSLFFSAASSYNEQFF. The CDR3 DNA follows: TGTGCCAGCAGTTTGTTTTTCTCAGCTGCTAGCTCCTACAATGAGCAGTTCTTC.

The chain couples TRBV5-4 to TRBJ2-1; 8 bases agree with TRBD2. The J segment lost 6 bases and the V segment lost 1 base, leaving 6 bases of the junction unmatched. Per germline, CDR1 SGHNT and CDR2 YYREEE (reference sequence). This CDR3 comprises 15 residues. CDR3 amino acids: CASSLIGGALNEQFF. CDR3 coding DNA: TGTGCCAGCAGCTTGATCGGGGGGGCCCTCAATGAGCAGTTCTTC.

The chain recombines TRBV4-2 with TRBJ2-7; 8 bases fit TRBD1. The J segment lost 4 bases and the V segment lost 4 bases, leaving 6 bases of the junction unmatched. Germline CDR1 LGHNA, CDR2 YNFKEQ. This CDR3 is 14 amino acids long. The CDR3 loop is CASSPRDRRYEQYF. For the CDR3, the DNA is TGTGCCAGCAGCCCCCGGGACAGGAGATACGAGCAGTACTTC.

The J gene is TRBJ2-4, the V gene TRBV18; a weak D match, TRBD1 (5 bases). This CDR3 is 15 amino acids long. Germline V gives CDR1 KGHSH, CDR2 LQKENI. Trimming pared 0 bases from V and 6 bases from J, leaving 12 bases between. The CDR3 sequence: CASSPPMGQGNIQYF. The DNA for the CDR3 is TGTGCCAGCTCACCACCGATGGGCCAGGGAAACATTCAGTACTTC.

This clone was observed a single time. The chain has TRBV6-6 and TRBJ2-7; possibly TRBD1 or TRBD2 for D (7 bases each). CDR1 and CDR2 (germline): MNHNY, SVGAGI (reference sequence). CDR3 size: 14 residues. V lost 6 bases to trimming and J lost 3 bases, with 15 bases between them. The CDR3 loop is CASRAGQTLYEQYF. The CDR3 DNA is TGTGCCAGCAGAGCGGGACAGACGCTCTACGAGCAGTACTTC.

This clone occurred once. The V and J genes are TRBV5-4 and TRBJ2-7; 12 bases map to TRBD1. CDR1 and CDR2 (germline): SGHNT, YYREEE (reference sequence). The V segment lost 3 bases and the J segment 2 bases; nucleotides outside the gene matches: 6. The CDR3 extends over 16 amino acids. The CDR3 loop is CASSSRDRGHAYEQYF. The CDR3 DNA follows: TGTGCCAGCAGCTCTCGGGACAGGGGGCACGCCTACGAGCAGTACTTC. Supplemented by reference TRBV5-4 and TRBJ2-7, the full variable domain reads ETGVTQSPTHLIKTRGQQVTLRCSSQSGHNTVSWYQQALGQGPQFIFQYYREEENGRGNFPPRFSGLQFPNYSSELNVNALELDDSALYLCASSSRDRGHAYEQYFGPGTRLTVT.

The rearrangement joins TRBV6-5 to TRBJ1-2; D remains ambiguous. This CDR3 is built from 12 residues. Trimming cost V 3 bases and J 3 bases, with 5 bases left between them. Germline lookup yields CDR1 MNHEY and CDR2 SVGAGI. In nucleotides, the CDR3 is TGTGCCAGCAGTTATCAGGACTATGGCTACACCTTC. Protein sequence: CASSYQDYGYTF.

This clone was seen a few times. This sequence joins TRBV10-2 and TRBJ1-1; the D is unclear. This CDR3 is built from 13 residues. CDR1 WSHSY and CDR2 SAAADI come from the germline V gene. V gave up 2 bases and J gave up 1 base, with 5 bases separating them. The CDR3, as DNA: TGCGCCAGCAGTGAGGTGGGGAACACTGAAGCTTTCTTT. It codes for CASSEVGNTEAFF.

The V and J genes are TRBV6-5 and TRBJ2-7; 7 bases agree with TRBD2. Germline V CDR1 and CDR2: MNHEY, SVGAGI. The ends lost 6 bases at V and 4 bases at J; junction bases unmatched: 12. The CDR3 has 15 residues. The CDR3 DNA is TGTGCCAGCAGCCCCGGGGGGTCCAGTAGTTACGAGCAGTACTTC. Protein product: CASSPGGSSSYEQYF.

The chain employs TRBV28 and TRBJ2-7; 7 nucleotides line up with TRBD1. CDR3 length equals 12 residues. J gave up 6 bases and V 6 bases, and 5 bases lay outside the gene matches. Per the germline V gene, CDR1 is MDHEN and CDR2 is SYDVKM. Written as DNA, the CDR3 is TGTGCCAGCAGCCTCACAGGGGCCGAGCAGTACTTC. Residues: CASSLTGAEQYF. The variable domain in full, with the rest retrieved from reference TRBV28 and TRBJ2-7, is DVKVTQSSRYLVKRTGEKVFLECVQDMDHENMFWYRQDPGLGLRLIYFSYDVKMKEKGDIPEGYSVSREKKERFSLILESASTNQTSMYLCASSLTGAEQYFGPGTRLTVT.

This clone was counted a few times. The CDR3 is CASSLDAFGHTDTQYF. DNA for the CDR3: TGCGCCAGCAGCTTGGATGCCTTCGGGCACACAGATACGCAGTATTTT. The V and J genes are TRBV5-1 and TRBJ2-3; D remains ambiguous. V dropped 0 bases and J dropped 2 bases, with 13 bases sitting between them. Germline values: CDR1 SGHRS, CDR2 YFSETQ. The CDR3 sequence is 16 residues long.

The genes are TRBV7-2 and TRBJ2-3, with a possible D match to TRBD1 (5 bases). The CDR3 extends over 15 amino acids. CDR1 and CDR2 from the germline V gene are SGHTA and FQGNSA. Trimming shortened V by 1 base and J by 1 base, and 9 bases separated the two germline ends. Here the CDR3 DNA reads TGTGCCAGCAGCTTAGGAACAGGCCGCACAGATACGCAGTATTTT. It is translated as CASSLGTGRTDTQYF.

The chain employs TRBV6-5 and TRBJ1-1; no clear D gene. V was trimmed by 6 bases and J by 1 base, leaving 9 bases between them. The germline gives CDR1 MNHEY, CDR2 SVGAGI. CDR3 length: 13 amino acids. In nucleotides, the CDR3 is TGTGCCAGCAGGTCCAGAGAGAACACTGAAGCTTTCTTT. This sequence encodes CASRSRENTEAFF.

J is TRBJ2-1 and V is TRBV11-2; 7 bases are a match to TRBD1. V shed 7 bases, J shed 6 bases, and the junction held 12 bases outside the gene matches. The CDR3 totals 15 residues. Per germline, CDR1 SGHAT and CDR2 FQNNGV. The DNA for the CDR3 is TGTGCCAGCACCCTCTCCGGGACAGTCAGCAATGAGCAGTTCTTC. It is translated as CASTLSGTVSNEQFF.